These T cell receptor beta chains were read from a single sample in a study of blood T cell repertoires in COVID-19. The assay was immunoSEQ multiplex PCR, and TCRdb's table has in-frame clones only and misses some. The repertoire consists of roughly 150,000 clones, with 88% occurring once and the leading ten covering about 2.1%. The specimen was peripheral blood. These receptor sequences come from a man aged 45-60 years who had recovered from COVID-19. Both conserved end residues are part of each CDR3. Fields, in order: J gene, D gene, clone size, V gene, CDR3 protein, CDR3 DNA. A D gene is named only where the DNA matches it firmly. The listing skips clone size in some rows; elsewhere it reads once, few, many or a size class.

J: TRBJ2-5; D: TRBD2; size: .; V: TRBV7-2; CDR3: CASSLSGRAETQYF; DNA: TGTGCCAGCAGCCTTAGCGGGAGGGCGGAGACCCAGTACTTC
J: TRBJ2-7; D: TRBD1; size: few; V: TRBV28; CDR3: CASSPLRQGFTYEQYF; DNA: TGTGCCAGCAGTCCACTTCGACAGGGGTTCACCTACGAGCAGTACTTC
J: TRBJ1-6; D: .; size: .; V: TRBV14; CDR3: CASSQEAGVSPLHF; DNA: TGTGCCAGCAGCCAAGAGGCAGGGGTTTCACCCCTCCACTTT
J: TRBJ2-1; D: .; size: .; V: TRBV27; CDR3: CASSADRSSYNEQFF; DNA: TGTGCCAGCAGTGCAGACAGGAGCTCCTACAATGAGCAGTTCTTC
J: TRBJ2-7; D: .; size: .; V: TRBV5-5; CDR3: CASSFEGPYSYEQYF; DNA: TGTGCCAGCAGCTTCGAGGGCCCCTACTCCTACGAGCAGTACTTC
J: TRBJ1-4; D: .; size: .; V: TRBV5-1; CDR3: CASSLRGTNEKLFF; DNA: TGCGCCAGCAGCTTGCGGGGGACTAATGAAAAACTGTTTTTT
J: TRBJ2-5; D: TRBD2; size: .; V: TRBV5-1; CDR3: CASSLGRVASGAPTETQYF; DNA: TGCGCCAGCAGCTTGGGAAGGGTTGCTAGCGGGGCCCCCACAGAGACCCAGTACTTC
J: TRBJ2-7; D: .; size: .; V: TRBV6-2/TRBV6-3; CDR3: CASTPDSYEQYF; DNA: TGTGCCAGCACCCCAGACAGCTACGAGCAGTACTTC
J: TRBJ1-1; D: TRBD1; size: .; V: TRBV15; CDR3: CATSRGGTGVTEAFF; DNA: TGTGCCACCAGCAGAGGGGGGACAGGGGTCACTGAAGCTTTCTTT
J: TRBJ2-6; D: TRBD2; size: .; V: TRBV5-1; CDR3: CASSPGWEGFPSGANVLTF; DNA: TGCGCCAGCAGCCCGGGATGGGAGGGTTTCCCGTCTGGGGCCAACGTCCTGACTTTC
J: TRBJ2-3; D: TRBD2; size: .; V: TRBV9; CDR3: CASSGGLARTDTQYF; DNA: TGTGCCAGCAGCGGGGGACTAGCGCGCACAGATACGCAGTATTTT
J: TRBJ1-1; D: .; size: .; V: TRBV12-3/TRBV12-4; CDR3: CASNQGIGEAFF; DNA: TGTGCCAGCAACCAGGGGATCGGTGAAGCTTTCTTT
J: TRBJ2-7; D: .; size: .; V: TRBV11-2; CDR3: CASSLEGGYSEQYF; DNA: TGTGCCAGCAGCTTAGAGGGAGGCTACTCCGAGCAGTACTTC
J: TRBJ2-1; D: TRBD2; size: .; V: TRBV25-1; CDR3: CASISSGRSYNEQFF; DNA: TGTGCCAGCATTTCTAGCGGTCGCTCCTACAATGAGCAGTTCTTC
J: TRBJ1-2; D: TRBD1; size: .; V: TRBV7-2; CDR3: CASSSRGTGGAGYGYTF; DNA: TGTGCCAGCAGCTCACGAGGGACAGGGGGCGCCGGGTATGGCTACACCTTC
J: TRBJ2-3; D: TRBD2; size: .; V: TRBV3-1/TRBV3-2; CDR3: CASSRRGAGGDTQYF; DNA: TGTGCCAGCAGCCGGCGGGGGGCCGGGGGAGATACGCAGTATTTT
J: TRBJ1-1; D: .; size: .; V: TRBV4-3; CDR3: CASSQDNNRNTEAFF; DNA: TGCGCCAGCAGCCAAGATAATAACAGGAACACTGAAGCTTTCTTT
J: TRBJ1-3; D: .; size: once; V: TRBV7-9; CDR3: CASRRGENTIYF; DNA: TGTGCCAGCCGGCGGGGTGAAAACACCATATATTTT
J: TRBJ2-1; D: .; size: .; V: TRBV7-9; CDR3: CASKEPGNEQFF; DNA: TGTGCCAGCAAGGAGCCTGGGAATGAGCAGTTCTTC
J: TRBJ2-6; D: .; size: .; V: TRBV10-1; CDR3: CASSETCDNSGANVLTF; DNA: TGCGCCAGCAGTGAGACCTGCGACAACTCTGGGGCCAACGTCCTGACTTTC
J: TRBJ1-5; D: TRBD1; size: .; V: TRBV7-2; CDR3: CASSSGQGTARRNQPQHF; DNA: TGTGCCAGCAGCTCCGGACAGGGAACGGCTCGTCGCAATCAGCCCCAGCATTTT
J: TRBJ2-2; D: .; size: once; V: TRBV5-4; CDR3: CASSLAGLHNTGELFF; DNA: TGTGCCAGCAGCTTGGCAGGGCTACATAACACCGGGGAGCTGTTTTTT
J: TRBJ2-3; D: TRBD2; size: .; V: TRBV19; CDR3: CATGTGGQYF; DNA: TGTGCCACAGGGACGGGGGGGCAGTATTTT
J: TRBJ2-2; D: TRBD2; size: .; V: TRBV7-2; CDR3: CASSLARTSGMGGELFF; DNA: TGTGCCAGCAGCTTAGCCCGGACTAGCGGGATGGGGGGGGAGCTGTTTTTT
J: TRBJ1-1; D: TRBD1; size: .; V: TRBV5-1; CDR3: CASSLVGQGAVDTEAFF; DNA: TGCGCCAGCAGCTTGGTGGGACAGGGGGCGGTGGACACTGAAGCTTTCTTT
J: TRBJ2-1; D: .; size: .; V: TRBV18; CDR3: CASSPVANEQFF; DNA: TGTGCCAGCTCACCAGTAGCCAATGAGCAGTTCTTC
J: TRBJ2-1; D: .; size: .; V: TRBV19; CDR3: CASRNGQSSSYNEQFF; DNA: TGTGCCAGTCGGAACGGACAGTCCTCCTCCTACAATGAGCAGTTCTTC
J: TRBJ2-2; D: TRBD1; size: .; V: TRBV5-4; CDR3: CASSGRQGSTGELFF; DNA: TGTGCCAGCAGCGGTAGACAGGGATCTACCGGGGAGCTGTTTTTT
J: TRBJ2-3; D: TRBD2; size: .; V: TRBV5-8; CDR3: CASSPGTSFRDTQYF; DNA: TGTGCCAGCAGCCCAGGGACTAGCTTTAGAGATACGCAGTATTTT
J: TRBJ2-2; D: TRBD2; size: .; V: TRBV7-2; CDR3: CASSLLAGGHAGELFF; DNA: TGTGCCAGCAGCTTGTTAGCGGGAGGGCACGCCGGGGAGCTGTTTTTT
J: TRBJ2-7; D: .; size: .; V: TRBV9; CDR3: CASSVAGHQSYEQYF; DNA: TGTGCCAGCAGCGTAGCCGGACACCAATCCTACGAGCAGTACTTC
J: TRBJ2-4; D: TRBD1; size: .; V: TRBV14; CDR3: CASSQGAGGFWYF; DNA: TGTGCCAGCAGCCAAGGAGCAGGGGGCTTTTGGTACTTC
J: TRBJ2-2; D: .; size: .; V: TRBV11-2; CDR3: CASSLVGNTGELFF; DNA: TGTGCCAGCAGCTTAGTCGGGAACACCGGGGAGCTGTTTTTT
J: TRBJ1-5; D: .; size: .; V: TRBV19; CDR3: CASSIGQVYQPQHF; DNA: TGTGCCAGTAGTATAGGGCAGGTGTATCAGCCCCAGCATTTT
J: TRBJ1-1; D: .; size: .; V: TRBV5-1; CDR3: CASSLGKGLVNTEAFF; DNA: TGCGCCAGCAGCTTGGGTAAGGGGTTGGTGAACACTGAAGCTTTCTTT
J: TRBJ2-5; D: TRBD1; size: .; V: TRBV28; CDR3: CASSPPGQGRETQYF; DNA: TGTGCCAGCAGTCCCCCCGGACAGGGGCGAGAGACCCAGTACTTC
J: TRBJ2-7; D: .; size: .; V: TRBV7-2; CDR3: CASSLVEPTYEQYF; DNA: TGTGCCAGCAGCTTAGTGGAGCCAACCTACGAGCAGTACTTC
J: TRBJ1-6; D: TRBD1; size: .; V: TRBV28; CDR3: CASSVSGTGGASPLHF; DNA: TGTGCCAGCAGTGTGTCGGGGACAGGGGGCGCTTCACCCCTCCACTTT
J: TRBJ2-3; D: TRBD1; size: .; V: TRBV30; CDR3: CAWSQGVGWTDTQYF; DNA: TGTGCCTGGAGTCAGGGGGTAGGCTGGACAGATACGCAGTATTTT
J: TRBJ2-5; D: .; size: .; V: TRBV15; CDR3: CATSSRMAAPGTQYF; DNA: TGTGCCACCAGCTCCAGAATGGCTGCCCCTGGGACCCAGTACTTC
J: TRBJ2-3; D: TRBD2; size: .; V: TRBV7-2; CDR3: CASSSEWLSGGASTDTQYF; DNA: TGTGCCAGCAGCTCAGAGTGGCTGAGCGGGGGGGCGAGCACAGATACGCAGTATTTT
J: TRBJ1-1; D: TRBD1; size: .; V: TRBV6-5; CDR3: CAHSAQGLDTEAFF; DNA: TGTGCCCACAGCGCACAGGGGCTAGACACTGAAGCTTTCTTT
J: TRBJ1-6; D: TRBD1; size: .; V: TRBV14; CDR3: CASSRDRNSPLHF; DNA: TGTGCCAGCAGTCGGGACAGAAATTCACCCCTCCACTTT
J: TRBJ1-5; D: .; size: few; V: TRBV29-1; CDR3: CSALEGKGNQPQHF; DNA: TGCAGCGCCCTGGAGGGGAAGGGCAATCAGCCCCAGCATTTT
J: TRBJ2-7; D: .; size: .; V: TRBV6-2/TRBV6-3; CDR3: CASSSPAAARYEQYF; DNA: TGTGCCAGCAGTTCCCCGGCGGCGGCGAGGTACGAGCAGTACTTC
J: TRBJ1-2; D: .; size: .; V: TRBV5-1; CDR3: CASSLGADSANYGYTF; DNA: TGCGCCAGCAGTCTTGGGGCGGACAGTGCTAACTATGGCTACACCTTC
J: TRBJ2-3; D: .; size: .; V: TRBV7-7; CDR3: CASSLVGTSTDTQYF; DNA: TGTGCCAGCAGCTTAGTTGGGACTAGCACAGATACGCAGTATTTT
J: TRBJ2-3; D: TRBD1; size: .; V: TRBV29-1; CDR3: CSLDRGTDTQYF; DNA: TGCAGCTTAGACAGGGGGACAGATACGCAGTATTTT
J: TRBJ1-1; D: .; size: .; V: TRBV29-1; CDR3: CSAGGAGTEAFF; DNA: TGCAGCGCCGGGGGGGCAGGAACTGAAGCTTTCTTT
J: TRBJ1-2; D: .; size: .; V: TRBV29-1; CDR3: CSVEVSGSNGYTF; DNA: TGCAGCGTTGAAGTGTCAGGTTCCAATGGCTACACCTTC
J: TRBJ2-7; D: TRBD2; size: .; V: TRBV4-1; CDR3: CASSQDRLSGGLGYEQYF; DNA: TGCGCCAGCAGCCAAGATCGTCTTTCGGGGGGACTAGGCTACGAGCAGTACTTC
J: TRBJ1-1; D: TRBD1; size: .; V: TRBV2; CDR3: CASMEKGAWTEAFF; DNA: TGTGCCAGCATGGAAAAGGGGGCGTGGACTGAAGCTTTCTTT
J: TRBJ2-3; D: .; size: .; V: TRBV28; CDR3: CASTTIYTQYF; DNA: TGTGCCAGCACCACAATTTATACGCAGTATTTT